This T cell receptor beta chain was recovered during a study of human T cells and chemical hapten exposure. Study summary: A roughly 2 cm by roughly 2 cm inner upper arm patch received 2% DPC for sensitization. Findings and limits, study-wide: Compared with pre-sensitization or healthy control sets, expanded TCRs clustered more.

The table lists this clonotype with a few counts. What it binds is unknown. CDR3 length: 14 residues. Per the germline V gene, CDR1 is SGHTA and CDR2 is FQGNSA. V was clipped by 5 bases and J by 5 bases; unmatched bases: 7. Noted time point: pre-sensitization, week 0. As for treatment: therapeutic diphenylcyclopropenone sensitization with weekly scalp DPC. TCRdb recomputed calls from the RACE reads with MiXCR, one row per CDR3 protein. This sample carries around 300,000 distinct CDR3 sequences, just under 8% of them seen once, and the ten largest clones take 0.9% to 1.5%. Sequenced here: whole blood, sampled in connection with sensitization to the hapten diphenylcyclopropenone (DPC). The source of this sequence is a man in his late teens or twenties with alopecia areata. Some clones in this sample may be carry-over from other donors' samples. The chain recombines TRBV7-2 with TRBJ2-3, with 7 bases aligning to TRBD1. DNA of the CDR3: TGTGCCAGCAGCCCGGCGACAGGGCGAGATACGCAGTATTTT. Translating gives CASSPATGRDTQYF.